This T cell receptor beta chain came from a study of blood T cells in healthy people across ages. Study-wide points: Fewer expanded clones and more diversity marked long-lived versus aged donors.

The germline V gene has CDR1 LNHNV and CDR2 YYDKDF (reference sequence). The CDR3 is 12 amino acids. V shed 6 bases and J shed 2 bases, with 6 bases lying between them. Primed by a sample-barcoded 5' primer and a J-beta primer mix, a second PCR proceeded for about 7 to 11 cycles. TCRdb reanalysed the 5' RACE reads using MiXCR and keeps one entry per CDR3 protein. This sample yields roughly 1,800,000 distinct CDR3 sequences, of which around 50% are seen a single time; approximately 2.1% belongs to the top ten. This clonotype was observed a few times. What it recognizes is unknown. This rearrangement joins TRBV15 to TRBJ2-3; no definite D call. The sequenced material came from blood. The origin of this receptor is a woman aged 40-49 years in good health. CDR3 amino acids: CATRKNTDTQYF. The DNA of the CDR3 is TGTGCCACCAGGAAAAACACAGATACGCAGTATTTT.